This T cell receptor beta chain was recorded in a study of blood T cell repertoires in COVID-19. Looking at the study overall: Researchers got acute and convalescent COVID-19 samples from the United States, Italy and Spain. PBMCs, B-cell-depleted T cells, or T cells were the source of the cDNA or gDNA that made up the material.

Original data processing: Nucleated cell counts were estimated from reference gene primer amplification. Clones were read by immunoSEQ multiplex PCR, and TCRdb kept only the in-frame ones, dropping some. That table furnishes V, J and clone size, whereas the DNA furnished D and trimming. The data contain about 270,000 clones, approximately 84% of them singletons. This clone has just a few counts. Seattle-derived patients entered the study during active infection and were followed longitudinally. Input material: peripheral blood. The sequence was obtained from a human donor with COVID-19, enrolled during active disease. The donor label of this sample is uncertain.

CDR3 residues: CASTYPDYGYTF. The CDR3 DNA reads as TGTGCCAGCACCTATCCGGACTATGGCTACACCTTC. The chain is built from TRBV7-9 and TRBJ1-2, with D uncertain. Germline V lookup: CDR1 SEHNR, CDR2 FQNEAQ (reference sequence). The CDR3 runs 12 residues. The V end lost 7 bases, the J end lost 3 bases, and 9 bases lay between the germline ends.